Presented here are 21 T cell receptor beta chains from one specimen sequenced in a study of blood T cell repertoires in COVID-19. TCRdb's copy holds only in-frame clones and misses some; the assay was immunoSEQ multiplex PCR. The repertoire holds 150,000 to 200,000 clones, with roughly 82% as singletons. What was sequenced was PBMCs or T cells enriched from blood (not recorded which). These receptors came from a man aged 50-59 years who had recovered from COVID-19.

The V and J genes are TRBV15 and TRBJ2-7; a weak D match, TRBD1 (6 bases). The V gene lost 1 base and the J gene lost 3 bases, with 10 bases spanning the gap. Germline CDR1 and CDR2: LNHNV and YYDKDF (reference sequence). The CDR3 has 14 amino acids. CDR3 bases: TGTGCCACCAGCAGAGCGGGACAAAACTACGAGCAGTACTTC. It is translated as CATSRAGQNYEQYF.

The CDR3 sequence: CASSLEGSSGGWTDTQYF. CDR3 sequence (DNA): TGTGCCAGCAGCCTGGAGGGGTCTAGCGGGGGGTGGACAGATACGCAGTATTTT. The chain couples TRBV5-4 to TRBJ2-3; TRBD2 aligns across 11 bases. The V gene's germline CDR1 is SGHNT and CDR2 YYREEE (reference sequence). Trimming removed 4 bases from V and 3 bases from J; junction bases left unmatched: 13. The CDR3 consists of 18 residues.

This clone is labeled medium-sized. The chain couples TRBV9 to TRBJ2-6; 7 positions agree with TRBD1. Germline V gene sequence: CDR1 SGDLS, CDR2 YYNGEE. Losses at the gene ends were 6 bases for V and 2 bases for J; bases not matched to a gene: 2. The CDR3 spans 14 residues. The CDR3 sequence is CASKQGTGANVLTF. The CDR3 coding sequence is TGTGCCAGCAAACAGGGGACTGGGGCCAACGTCCTGACTTTC.

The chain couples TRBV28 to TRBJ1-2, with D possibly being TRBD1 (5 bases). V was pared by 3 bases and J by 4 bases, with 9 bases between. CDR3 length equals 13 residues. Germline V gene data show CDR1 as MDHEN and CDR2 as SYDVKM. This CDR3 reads CASSFGAGYGYTF. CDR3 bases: TGTGCCAGCAGTTTTGGGGCAGGCTATGGCTACACCTTC.

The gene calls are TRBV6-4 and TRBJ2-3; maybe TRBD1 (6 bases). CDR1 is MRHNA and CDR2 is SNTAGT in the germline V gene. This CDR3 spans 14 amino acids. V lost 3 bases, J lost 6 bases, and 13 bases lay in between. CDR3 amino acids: CASSEQGWQDTQYF. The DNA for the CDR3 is TGTGCCAGCAGTGAACAGGGTTGGCAGGATACGCAGTATTTT.

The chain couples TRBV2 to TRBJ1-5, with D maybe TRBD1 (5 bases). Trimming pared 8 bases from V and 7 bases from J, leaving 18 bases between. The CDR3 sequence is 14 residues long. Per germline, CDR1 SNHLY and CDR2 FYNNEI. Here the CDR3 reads CASDPDQGRQPQHF. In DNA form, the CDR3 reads TGTGCCAGCGATCCAGACCAGGGTAGGCAGCCCCAGCATTTT. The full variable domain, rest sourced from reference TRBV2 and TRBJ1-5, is EPEVTQTPSHQVTQMGQEVILRCVPISNHLYFYWYRQILGQKVEFLVSFYNNEISEKSEIFDDQFSVERPDGSNFTLKIRSTKLEDSAMYFCASDPDQGRQPQHFGDGTRLSIL.

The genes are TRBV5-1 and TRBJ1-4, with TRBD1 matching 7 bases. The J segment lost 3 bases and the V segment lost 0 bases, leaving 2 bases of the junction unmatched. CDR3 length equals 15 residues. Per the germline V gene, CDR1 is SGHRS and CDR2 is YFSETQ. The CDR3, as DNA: TGCGCCAGCAGCTTGGTCAGGGGGTCTAATGAAAAACTGTTTTTT. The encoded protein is CASSLVRGSNEKLFF.

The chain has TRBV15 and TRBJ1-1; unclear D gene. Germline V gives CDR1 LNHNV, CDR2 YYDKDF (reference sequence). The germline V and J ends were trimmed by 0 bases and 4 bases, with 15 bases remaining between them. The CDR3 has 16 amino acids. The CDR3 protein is CATSRDRVEVGTEAFF. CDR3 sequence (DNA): TGTGCCACCAGCAGAGATAGGGTGGAGGTAGGCACTGAAGCTTTCTTT.

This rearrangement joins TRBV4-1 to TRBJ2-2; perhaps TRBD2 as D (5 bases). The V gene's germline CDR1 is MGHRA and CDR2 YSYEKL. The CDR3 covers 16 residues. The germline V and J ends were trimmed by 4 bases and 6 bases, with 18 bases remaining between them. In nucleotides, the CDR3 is TGCGCCAGCAGCCGAGGACGGGAAACTGGGTCCGGGGAGCTGTTTTTT. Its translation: CASSRGRETGSGELFF.

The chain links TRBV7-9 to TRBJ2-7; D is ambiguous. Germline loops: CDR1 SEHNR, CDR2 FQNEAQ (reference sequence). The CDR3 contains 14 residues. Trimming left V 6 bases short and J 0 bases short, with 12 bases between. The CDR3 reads CASSFQTNSYEQYF. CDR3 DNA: TGTGCCAGCAGTTTCCAGACAAACTCCTACGAGCAGTACTTC.

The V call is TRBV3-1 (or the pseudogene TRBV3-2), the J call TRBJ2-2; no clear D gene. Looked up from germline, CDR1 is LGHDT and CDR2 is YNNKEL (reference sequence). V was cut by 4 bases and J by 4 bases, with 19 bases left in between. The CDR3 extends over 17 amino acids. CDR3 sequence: CASSPGRESLPTGELFF. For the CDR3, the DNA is TGTGCCAGCAGCCCCGGTAGAGAGTCATTACCCACCGGGGAGCTGTTTTTT.

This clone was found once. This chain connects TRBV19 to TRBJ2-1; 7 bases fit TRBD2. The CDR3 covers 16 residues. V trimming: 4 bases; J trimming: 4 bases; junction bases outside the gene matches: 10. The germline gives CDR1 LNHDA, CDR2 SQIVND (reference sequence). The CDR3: CASSTPWRGLYNEQFF. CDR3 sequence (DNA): TGTGCCAGTAGTACCCCCTGGCGGGGACTATACAATGAGCAGTTCTTC.

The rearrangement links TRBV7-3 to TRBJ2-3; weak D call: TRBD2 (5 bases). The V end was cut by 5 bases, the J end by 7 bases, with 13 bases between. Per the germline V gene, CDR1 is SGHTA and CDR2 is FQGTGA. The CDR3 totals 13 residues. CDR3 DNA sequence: TGTGCCAGCAGCCTCGCTGGGGAGAATACGCAGTATTTT. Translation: CASSLAGENTQYF.

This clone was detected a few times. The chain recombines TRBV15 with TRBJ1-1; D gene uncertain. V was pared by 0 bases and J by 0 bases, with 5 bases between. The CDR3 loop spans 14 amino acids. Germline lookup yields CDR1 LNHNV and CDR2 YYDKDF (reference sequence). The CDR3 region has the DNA TGTGCCACCAGCAGAGACGGGGTGAACACTGAAGCTTTCTTT. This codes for CATSRDGVNTEAFF.

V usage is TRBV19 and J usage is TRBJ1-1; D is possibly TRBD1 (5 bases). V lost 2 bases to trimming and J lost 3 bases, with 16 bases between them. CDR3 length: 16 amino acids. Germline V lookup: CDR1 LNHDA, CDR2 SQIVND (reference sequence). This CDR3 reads CASSIFPQGLDTEAFF. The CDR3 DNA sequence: TGTGCCAGTAGTATATTCCCGCAGGGATTGGACACTGAAGCTTTCTTT. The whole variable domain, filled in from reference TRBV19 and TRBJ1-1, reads DGGITQSPKYLFRKEGQNVTLSCEQNLNHDAMYWYRQDPGQGLRLIYYSQIVNDFQKGDIAEGYSVSREKKESFPLTVTSAQKNPTAFYLCASSIFPQGLDTEAFFGQGTRLTVV.

This CDR3 is CASRRAGLMNTEAFF. CDR3 coding DNA: TGTGCCAGCAGGAGAGCGGGACTCATGAACACTGAAGCTTTCTTT. This chain uses TRBV6-5 with TRBJ1-1, with D perhaps matching TRBD1 (5 bases). Trimming took 6 bases from V and 0 from J, leaving 14 bases between them. The V gene's germline CDR1 is MNHEY and CDR2 SVGAGI. This CDR3 comprises 15 residues.

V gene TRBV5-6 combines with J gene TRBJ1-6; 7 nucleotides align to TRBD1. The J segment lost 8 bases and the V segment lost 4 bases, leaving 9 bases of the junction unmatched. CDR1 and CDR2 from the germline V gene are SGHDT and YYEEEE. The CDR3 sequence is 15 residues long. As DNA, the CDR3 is TGTGCCAGCAGCCCCGCGGGGACAGCTCATTCACCCCTCCACTTT. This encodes CASSPAGTAHSPLHF. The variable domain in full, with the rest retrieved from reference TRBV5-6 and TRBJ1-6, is DAGVTQSPTHLIKTRGQQVTLRCSPKSGHDTVSWYQQALGQGPQFIFQYYEEEERQRGNFPDRFSGHQFPNYSSELNVNALLLGDSALYLCASSPAGTAHSPLHFGNGTRLTVT.

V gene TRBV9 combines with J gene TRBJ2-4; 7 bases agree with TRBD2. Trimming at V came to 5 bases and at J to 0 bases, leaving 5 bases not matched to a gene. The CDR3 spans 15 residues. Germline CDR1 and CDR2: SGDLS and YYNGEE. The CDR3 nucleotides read TGTGCCAGCAGAGCTGGGGGGGTAGCCAAAAACATTCAGTACTTC. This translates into CASRAGGVAKNIQYF.

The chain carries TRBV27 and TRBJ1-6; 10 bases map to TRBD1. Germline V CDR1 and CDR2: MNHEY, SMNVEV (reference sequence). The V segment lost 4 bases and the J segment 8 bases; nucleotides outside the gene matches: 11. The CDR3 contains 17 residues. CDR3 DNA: TGTGCCAGCAGTTCGCTTCAGACAGGGGGCATATATTCACCCCTCCACTTT. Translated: CASSSLQTGGIYSPLHF.

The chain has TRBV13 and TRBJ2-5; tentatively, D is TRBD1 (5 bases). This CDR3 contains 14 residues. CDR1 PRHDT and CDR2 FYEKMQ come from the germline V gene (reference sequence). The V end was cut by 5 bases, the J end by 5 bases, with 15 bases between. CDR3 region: CASSTRQKAETQYF. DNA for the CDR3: TGTGCCAGCAGCACCCGACAGAAAGCCGAGACCCAGTACTTC.

CDR3 in amino acids: CASSSRTAPARGYTF. The CDR3 bases are TGTGCCAGCAGCTCACGGACAGCCCCTGCCCGTGGCTACACCTTC. J is TRBJ1-2 and V is TRBV3-1 (or the pseudogene TRBV3-2); TRBD1 might be the D (6 bases). CDR1 LGHDT and CDR2 YNNKEL come from the germline V gene (reference sequence). The CDR3 spans 15 residues. V was pared by 5 bases and J by 7 bases, with 20 bases between.